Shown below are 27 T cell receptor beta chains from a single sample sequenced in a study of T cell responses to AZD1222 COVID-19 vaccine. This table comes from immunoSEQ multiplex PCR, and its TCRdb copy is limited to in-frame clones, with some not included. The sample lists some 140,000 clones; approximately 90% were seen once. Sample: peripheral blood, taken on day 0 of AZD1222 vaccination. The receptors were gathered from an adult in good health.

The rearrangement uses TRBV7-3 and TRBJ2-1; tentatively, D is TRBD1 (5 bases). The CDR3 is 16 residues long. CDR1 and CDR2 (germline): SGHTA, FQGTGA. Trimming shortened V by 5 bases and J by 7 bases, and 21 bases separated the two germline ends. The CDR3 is CASSNTGWVLWNEQFF. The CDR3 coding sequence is TGTGCCAGCAGCAATACAGGATGGGTCCTATGGAATGAGCAGTTCTTC.

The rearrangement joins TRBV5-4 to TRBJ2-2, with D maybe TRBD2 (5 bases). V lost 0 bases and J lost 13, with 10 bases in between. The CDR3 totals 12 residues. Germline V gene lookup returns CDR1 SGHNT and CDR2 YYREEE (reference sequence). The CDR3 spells CASSLESRGLFF. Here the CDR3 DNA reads TGTGCCAGCAGCTTGGAGAGTCGGGGGCTGTTTTTT.

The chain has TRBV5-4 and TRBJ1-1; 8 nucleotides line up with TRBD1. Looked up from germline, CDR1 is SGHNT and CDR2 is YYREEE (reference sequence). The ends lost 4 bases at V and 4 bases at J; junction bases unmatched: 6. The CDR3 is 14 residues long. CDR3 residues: CASSQTGTGTEAFF. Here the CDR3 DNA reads TGTGCCAGCAGCCAGACTGGGACAGGCACTGAAGCTTTCTTT. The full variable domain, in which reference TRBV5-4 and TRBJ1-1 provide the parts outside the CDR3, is ETGVTQSPTHLIKTRGQQVTLRCSSQSGHNTVSWYQQALGQGPQFIFQYYREEENGRGNFPPRFSGLQFPNYSSELNVNALELDDSALYLCASSQTGTGTEAFFGQGTRLTVV.

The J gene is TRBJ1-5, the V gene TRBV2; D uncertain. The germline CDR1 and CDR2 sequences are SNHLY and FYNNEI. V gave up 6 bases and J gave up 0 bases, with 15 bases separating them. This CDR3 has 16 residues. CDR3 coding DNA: TGTGCCAGCAGGGCTCGGCAGCCATATAGCAATCAGCCCCAGCATTTT. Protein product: CASRARQPYSNQPQHF.

The chain's CDR3 is CATGDGDRPYSNQPQHF. The DNA for the CDR3 is TGTGCCACAGGGGATGGGGACAGGCCGTATAGCAATCAGCCCCAGCATTTT. The rearrangement links TRBV28 to TRBJ1-5; 8 positions agree with TRBD1. Germline CDR1 and CDR2: MDHEN and SYDVKM. The CDR3 covers 17 residues. Unmatched junction bases numbered 14, after V lost 10 bases and J lost 0 bases.

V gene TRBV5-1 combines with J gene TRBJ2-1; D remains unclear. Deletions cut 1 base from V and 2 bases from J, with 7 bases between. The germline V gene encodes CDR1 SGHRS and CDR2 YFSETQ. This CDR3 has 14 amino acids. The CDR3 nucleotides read TGCGCCAGCAGCTTGATGGGTCCCTACAATGAGCAGTTCTTC. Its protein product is CASSLMGPYNEQFF.

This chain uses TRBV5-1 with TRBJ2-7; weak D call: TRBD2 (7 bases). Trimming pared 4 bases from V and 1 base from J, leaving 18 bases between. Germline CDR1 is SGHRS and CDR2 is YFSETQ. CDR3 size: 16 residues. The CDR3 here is CASSNAGEGWSYEQYF. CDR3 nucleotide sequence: TGCGCCAGCAGCAACGCAGGGGAGGGTTGGTCCTACGAGCAGTACTTC.

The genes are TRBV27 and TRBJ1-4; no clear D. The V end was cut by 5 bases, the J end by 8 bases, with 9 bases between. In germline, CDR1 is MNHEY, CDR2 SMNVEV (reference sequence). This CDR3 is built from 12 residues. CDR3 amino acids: CASSLNGEKLFF. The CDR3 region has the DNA TGTGCCAGCAGTCTCAACGGAGAAAAACTGTTTTTT.

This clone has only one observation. In DNA, the CDR3 is TGTGCCACCAGTGACCAGGACAGCCCGAACACCGGGGAGCTGTTTTTT. It translates to CATSDQDSPNTGELFF. This chain links TRBV24-1 with TRBJ2-2; D possibly corresponds to TRBD1 (6 bases). Germline assignment: CDR1 KGHDR and CDR2 SFDVKD. Trimming took off 4 bases at V and 0 bases at J, with 11 bases between the two ends. This CDR3 is 16 amino acids long.

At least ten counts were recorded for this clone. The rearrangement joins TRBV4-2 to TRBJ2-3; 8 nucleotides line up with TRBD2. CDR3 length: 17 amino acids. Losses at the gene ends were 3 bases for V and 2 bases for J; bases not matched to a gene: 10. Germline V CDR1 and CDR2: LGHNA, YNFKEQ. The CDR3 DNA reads TGTGCCAGCAGCCAGAACATAGCGGGATCGGTCACAGATACGCAGTATTTT. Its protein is CASSQNIAGSVTDTQYF.

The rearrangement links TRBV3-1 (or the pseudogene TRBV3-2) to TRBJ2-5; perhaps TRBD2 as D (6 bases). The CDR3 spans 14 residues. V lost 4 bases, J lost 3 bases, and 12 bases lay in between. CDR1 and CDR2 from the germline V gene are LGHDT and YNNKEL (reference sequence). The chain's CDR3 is CASSPRTTEETQYF. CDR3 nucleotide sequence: TGTGCCAGCAGCCCCCGGACTACAGAAGAGACCCAGTACTTC.

The CDR3 sequence: CASSRQSDHEKLFF. DNA for the CDR3: TGTGCCAGCAGCCGGCAGAGCGACCATGAAAAACTGTTTTTT. The chain uses TRBV7-2 and TRBJ1-4; the D is unclear. V gave up 5 bases and J gave up 6 bases, with 13 bases separating them. The germline V gene encodes CDR1 SGHTA and CDR2 FQGNSA. This CDR3 comprises 14 residues.

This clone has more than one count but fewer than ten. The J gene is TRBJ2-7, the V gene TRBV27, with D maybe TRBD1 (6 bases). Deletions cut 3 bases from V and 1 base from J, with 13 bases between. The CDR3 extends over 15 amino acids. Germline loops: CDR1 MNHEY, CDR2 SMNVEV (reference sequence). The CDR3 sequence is CASSLLGTLSYEQYF. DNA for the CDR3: TGTGCCAGCAGTTTGCTAGGGACATTGTCCTACGAGCAGTACTTC.

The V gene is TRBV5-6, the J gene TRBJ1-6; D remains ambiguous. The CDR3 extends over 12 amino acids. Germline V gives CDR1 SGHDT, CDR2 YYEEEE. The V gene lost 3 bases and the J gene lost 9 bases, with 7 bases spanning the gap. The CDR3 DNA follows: TGTGCCAGCAGCTCAGCTATTTCACCCCTCCACTTT. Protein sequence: CASSSAISPLHF.

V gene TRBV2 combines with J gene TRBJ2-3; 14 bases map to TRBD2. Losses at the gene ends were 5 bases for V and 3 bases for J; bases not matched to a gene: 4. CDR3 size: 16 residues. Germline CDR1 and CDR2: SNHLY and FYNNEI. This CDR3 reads CASSPRLAGGTDTQYF. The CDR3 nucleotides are TGTGCCAGCAGTCCGAGACTAGCGGGAGGGACAGATACGCAGTATTTT.

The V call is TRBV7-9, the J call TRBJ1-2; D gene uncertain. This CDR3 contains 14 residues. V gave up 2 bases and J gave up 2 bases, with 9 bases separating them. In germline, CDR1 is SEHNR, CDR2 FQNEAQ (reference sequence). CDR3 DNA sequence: TGTGCCAGCAGCTTAAATCGGCAGAACTATGGCTACACCTTC. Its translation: CASSLNRQNYGYTF. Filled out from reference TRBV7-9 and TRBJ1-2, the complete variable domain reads DTGVSQNPRHKITKRGQNVTFRCDPISEHNRLYWYRQTLGQGPEFLTYFQNEAQLEKSRLLSDRFSAERPKGSFSTLEIQRTEQGDSAMYLCASSLNRQNYGYTFGSGTRLTVV.

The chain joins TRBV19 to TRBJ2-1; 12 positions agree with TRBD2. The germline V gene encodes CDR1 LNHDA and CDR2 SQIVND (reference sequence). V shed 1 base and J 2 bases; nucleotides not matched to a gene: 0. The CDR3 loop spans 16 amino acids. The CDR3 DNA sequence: TGTGCCAGTAGTATAGCTAGCGGGGGGGCCTACAATGAGCAGTTCTTC. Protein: CASSIASGGAYNEQFF. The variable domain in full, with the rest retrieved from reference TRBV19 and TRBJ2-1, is DGGITQSPKYLFRKEGQNVTLSCEQNLNHDAMYWYRQDPGQGLRLIYYSQIVNDFQKGDIAEGYSVSREKKESFPLTVTSAQKNPTAFYLCASSIASGGAYNEQFFGPGTRLTVL.

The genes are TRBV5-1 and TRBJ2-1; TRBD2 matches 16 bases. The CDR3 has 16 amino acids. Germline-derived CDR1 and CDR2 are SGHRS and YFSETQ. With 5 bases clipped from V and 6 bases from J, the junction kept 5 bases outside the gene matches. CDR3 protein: CASSPGTSGRVNEQFF. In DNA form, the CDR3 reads TGCGCCAGCAGTCCTGGGACTAGCGGGAGGGTCAATGAGCAGTTCTTC.

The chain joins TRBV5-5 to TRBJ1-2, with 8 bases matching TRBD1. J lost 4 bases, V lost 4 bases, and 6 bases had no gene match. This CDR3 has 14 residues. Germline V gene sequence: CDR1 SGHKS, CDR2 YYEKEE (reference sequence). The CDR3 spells CASSRPTGGYGYTF. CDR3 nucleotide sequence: TGTGCCAGCAGCAGACCCACAGGGGGCTATGGCTACACCTTC.

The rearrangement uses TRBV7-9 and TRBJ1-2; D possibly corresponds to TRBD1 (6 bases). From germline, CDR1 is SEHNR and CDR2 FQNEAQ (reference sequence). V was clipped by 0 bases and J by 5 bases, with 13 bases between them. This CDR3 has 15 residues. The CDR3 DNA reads TGTGCCAGCAGCTTAGCAGGCAGGGGAATGTATGGCTACACCTTC. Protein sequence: CASSLAGRGMYGYTF.

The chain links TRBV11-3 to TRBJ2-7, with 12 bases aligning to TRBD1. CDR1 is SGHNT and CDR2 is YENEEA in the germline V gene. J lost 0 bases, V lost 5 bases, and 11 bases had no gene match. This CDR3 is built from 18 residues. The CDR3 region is CASSKTPGQGAYSYEQYF. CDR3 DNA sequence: TGTGCCAGCAGCAAAACCCCGGGACAGGGGGCTTACTCCTACGAGCAGTACTTC.

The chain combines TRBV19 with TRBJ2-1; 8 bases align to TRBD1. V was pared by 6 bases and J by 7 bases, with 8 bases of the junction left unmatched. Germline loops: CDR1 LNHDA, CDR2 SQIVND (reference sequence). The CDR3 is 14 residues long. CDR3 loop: CASRQQGVRNEQFF. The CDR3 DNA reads TGTGCCAGTAGGCAACAGGGGGTGCGGAATGAGCAGTTCTTC.

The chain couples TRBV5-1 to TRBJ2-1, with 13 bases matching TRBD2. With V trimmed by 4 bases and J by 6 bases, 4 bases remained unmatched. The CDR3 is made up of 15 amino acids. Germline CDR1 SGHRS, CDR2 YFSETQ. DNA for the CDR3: TGCGCCAGCAGCAGGCGACTAGCGGGAGGCAATGAGCAGTTCTTC. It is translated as CASSRRLAGGNEQFF.

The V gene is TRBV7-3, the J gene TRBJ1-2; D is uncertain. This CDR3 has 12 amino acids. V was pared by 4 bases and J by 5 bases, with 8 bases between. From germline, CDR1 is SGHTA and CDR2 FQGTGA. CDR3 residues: CASSSLRYGYTF. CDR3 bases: TGTGCCAGCAGCTCCCTAAGATATGGCTACACCTTC.

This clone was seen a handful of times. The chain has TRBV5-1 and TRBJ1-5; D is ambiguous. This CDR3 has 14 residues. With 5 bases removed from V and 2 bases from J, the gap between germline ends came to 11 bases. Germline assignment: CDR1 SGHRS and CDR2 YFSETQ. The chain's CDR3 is CASSEGSGNQPQHF. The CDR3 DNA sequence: TGCGCCAGCAGTGAAGGATCTGGCAATCAGCCCCAGCATTTT.

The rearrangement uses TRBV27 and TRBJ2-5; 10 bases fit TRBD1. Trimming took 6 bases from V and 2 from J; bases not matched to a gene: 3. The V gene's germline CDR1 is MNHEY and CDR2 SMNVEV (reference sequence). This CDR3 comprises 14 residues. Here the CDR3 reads CASRGQGRQETQYF. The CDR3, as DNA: TGTGCCAGCAGGGGACAGGGGCGGCAAGAGACCCAGTACTTC.

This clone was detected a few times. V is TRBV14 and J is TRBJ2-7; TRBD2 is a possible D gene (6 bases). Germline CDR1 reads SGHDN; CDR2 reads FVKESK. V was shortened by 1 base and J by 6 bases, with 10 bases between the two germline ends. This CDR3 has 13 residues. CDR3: CASSQGDFAEQYF. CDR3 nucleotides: TGTGCCAGCAGCCAAGGGGACTTCGCCGAGCAGTACTTC. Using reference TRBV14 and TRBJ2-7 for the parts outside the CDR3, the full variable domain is EAGVTQFPSHSVIEKGQTVTLRCDPISGHDNLYWYRRVMGKEIKFLLHFVKESKQDESGMPNNRFLAERTGGTYSTLKVQPAELEDSGVYFCASSQGDFAEQYFGPGTRLTVT.